This T cell receptor beta chain was observed in a study of vaccination and CD4 T cells after COVID-19. An Oncomine TCR Beta short-read assay was used to sequence the DNA from cultured CD4+ T cells. One entry per CDR3 protein, called by TCRdb with MiXCR from the PCR reads. The top ten hold around 26% of the sample, which has fewer than 9,000 distinct CDR3 sequences, roughly 34% seen once. The study's findings and limits: Vaccine-specific clones numbering 304 of 307 showed spike mono-reactivity in convalescent patients.

On this clonotype itself: The antigen is undetermined.

The trim removed 1 base at V and 7 bases at J, leaving 10 bases unmatched. Germline V CDR1 and CDR2: SSHAT, FNYEAQ (reference sequence). This CDR3 has 16 amino acids. Treatment noted: roughly 10-day PBMC culture with coronavirus spike peptide pools or control peptides (ViraFEST assay). Investigators obtained the unexposed donor's CD4+ T cells before the COVID-19 pandemic (2011-2018). Before TCRs were sequenced, ViraFEST expanded antigen-specific T cells with peptide pools. Fresh medium (containing IL-2) replaced half the medium on days 3 and 7. The sequence came from a human donor in good health. The chain couples TRBV7-7 to TRBJ2-1, with TRBD2 identical over 7 bases. Sequenced material: CD4+ T cells from blood, cultured in vitro. CDR3: CASSLVPVSGRNEQFF. The CDR3 bases are TGTGCCAGCAGCTTAGTGCCGGTTAGCGGGCGGAATGAGCAGTTCTTC.